This T cell receptor beta chain derives from a study of T-cell memory formation after mild COVID-19. Overall study results and limits: Contracting CD4+ clones lay largely in CM and EM, with CD8+ ones residing in EMRA.

This clonotype was seen only a few times. The antigen is not known. With 1 base removed from V and 2 bases from J, the gap between germline ends came to 9 bases. From germline, CDR1 is MGHRA and CDR2 YSYEKL. The CDR3 covers 15 residues. Each CDR3 protein is one row after TCRdb ran MiXCR on the 5' RACE reads. The sample holds roughly 300,000 distinct CDR3 sequences; over 7% are singletons and the top ten take approximately 23%. The rearrangement links TRBV4-1 to TRBJ2-1, with D perhaps TRBD2 (5 bases). The source of this sequence is a young man who had mild COVID-19 (a few samples of this study predate the infection). Cell type and time point are not known. Sequencing was done on a sample of PBMCs or a T cell subset sorted from them (not recorded which). The CDR3 spells CASSQAPSPYNEQFF. Here the CDR3 DNA reads TGCGCCAGCAGCCAAGCGCCTAGCCCCTACAATGAGCAGTTCTTC.